This T cell receptor (beta chain) is from a study of T cells in Graves' hyperthyroidism and ophthalmopathy. Details on this clonotype: A much larger clone differs from this one at a single base, so this may be a read error.

Researchers took RNA transcripts and amplified the TCR beta CDR3 regions from them. RT-PCR in the first round (using the HTBI primer set) targeted the TCR CDR3. TCRdb passed the multiplex PCR reads through MiXCR, listing each CDR3 protein once. This table has 350,000 to 400,000 distinct CDR3 sequences, 14% to 15% appearing once. The CDR3 runs 11 residues. CDR1 is MNHEY and CDR2 is SVGEGT in the germline V gene. Trimming shortened V by 8 bases and J by 4 bases, and 6 bases separated the two germline ends. Sequencing was performed on blood. The genes are TRBV6-2 or TRBV6-3 and TRBJ1-5; D not certain. This TCR came from a woman aged 25 to 39 with Graves' hyperthyroidism. The CDR3 coding sequence is TGTGCCAGCGGGAGGAATCAGCCCCAGCATTTT. Protein sequence: CASGRNQPQHF.